Below, 20 T cell receptor beta chains from the same sample are listed, as sequenced in a study of blood T cell repertoires in COVID-19. Assay: immunoSEQ multiplex PCR; the TCRdb copy retains only in-frame clones and omits some. The sample consists of 130,000 to 150,000 clones, approximately 87% of them appearing once. The sample was PBMCs or T cells enriched from blood (not recorded which). The source of these receptors is a woman younger than 45 with acute COVID-19.

J is TRBJ2-1 and V is TRBV7-2; weak D call: TRBD1 (6 bases). CDR1 and CDR2 from the germline V gene are SGHTA and FQGNSA. This CDR3 has 15 amino acids. V was clipped by 2 bases and J by 7 bases, with 15 bases between them. CDR3 coding DNA: TGTGCCAGCAGCTTACCCTCCGGACAGCGAAATGAGCAGTTCTTC. This gives the protein CASSLPSGQRNEQFF.

CDR3 sequence reads: CASSIGSDHMNTEAFF. CDR3 sequence (DNA): TGTGCCAGTAGTATAGGGAGCGACCATATGAACACTGAAGCTTTCTTT. The V and J genes are TRBV19 and TRBJ1-1; D is undetermined. CDR3 length: 16 amino acids. The germline V gene has CDR1 LNHDA and CDR2 SQIVND (reference sequence). V was clipped by 1 base and J by 0 bases, with 12 bases between them.

The chain carries TRBV28 and TRBJ1-1; 7 bases line up with TRBD1. The V gene's germline CDR1 is MDHEN and CDR2 SYDVKM. The CDR3 is made up of 16 amino acids. V lost 6 bases, J lost 0 bases, and 10 bases stayed unmatched. For the CDR3, the DNA is TGTGCCAGCAGCCCCGGACAGGCAACAATGAACACTGAAGCTTTCTTT. Encoded protein: CASSPGQATMNTEAFF.

The chain employs TRBV28 and TRBJ1-2; D is ambiguous. The CDR3 is 16 residues long. Between the trimmed V and J ends, which lost 2 bases and 4 bases, there was a span of 17 bases. Germline CDR1 MDHEN, CDR2 SYDVKM. The CDR3 region has the DNA TGTGCCAGCAGTTTACCCTCTCCGGAGAGCCTCTATGGCTACACCTTC. Translation: CASSLPSPESLYGYTF.

This clone was found a few times. This chain links TRBV5-4 with TRBJ2-7; D is possibly TRBD1 (7 bases). The CDR3 covers 14 residues. Germline CDR1 and CDR2: SGHNT and YYREEE (reference sequence). The V end was cut by 3 bases, the J end by 3 bases, with 13 bases between. CDR3 in DNA: TGTGCCAGCAGCTCGCGACAGGGAGGCTACGAGCAGTACTTC. Its translation is CASSSRQGGYEQYF.

V gene TRBV24-1 combines with J gene TRBJ2-7; weak D call: TRBD1 (6 bases). The V end was cut by 0 bases, the J end by 0 bases, with 8 bases between. CDR1 and CDR2 (germline): KGHDR, SFDVKD. This CDR3 contains 15 residues. The CDR3 region has the DNA TGTGCCACCAGTGATTTGGCAGGGGCCTCCTACGAGCAGTACTTC. It specifies CATSDLAGASYEQYF.

The V and J genes are TRBV7-8 and TRBJ1-2; 9 bases fit TRBD1. Germline V gene data show CDR1 as SGHVS and CDR2 as FQNEAQ. Germline trimming cut 5 bases from V and 5 bases from J; bases unmatched to any gene: 12. The CDR3 is 16 residues long. CDR3 residues: CASSPRGQGALYGYTF. Here the CDR3 DNA reads TGTGCCAGCAGCCCCCGGGGACAGGGAGCTTTGTATGGCTACACCTTC. Full variable domain (missing parts from reference TRBV7-8 and TRBJ1-2): GAGVSQSPRYKVAKRGQDVALRCDPISGHVSLFWYQQALGQGPEFLTYFQNEAQLDKSGLPSDRFFAERPEGSVSTLKIQRTQQEDSAVYLCASSPRGQGALYGYTFGSGTRLTVV.

The chain joins TRBV28 to TRBJ2-1; a weak D match, TRBD2 (5 bases). Germline V gives CDR1 MDHEN, CDR2 SYDVKM. The length of the CDR3 is 15 residues. V dropped 1 base and J dropped 7 bases, with 14 bases sitting between them. DNA of the CDR3: TGTGCCAGCAGTTTATCCGTAACTAGTCCGAATGAGCAGTTCTTC. Translation gives CASSLSVTSPNEQFF.

This clone showed up just a few times. The CDR3 region is CASSIAGDVGYEQYF. The CDR3 coding sequence is TGTGCCAGTAGTATAGCCGGGGATGTGGGCTACGAGCAGTACTTC. The chain couples TRBV19 to TRBJ2-7; a weak D match, TRBD2 (5 bases). The germline V gene has CDR1 LNHDA and CDR2 SQIVND (reference sequence). The CDR3 has 15 residues. Trimming shortened V by 1 base and J by 3 bases, and 13 bases separated the two germline ends.

This rearrangement joins TRBV29-1 to TRBJ1-1; D remains ambiguous. CDR3 length equals 11 residues. Looked up from germline, CDR1 is SQVTM and CDR2 is ANQGSEA. V lost 3 bases, J lost 10 bases, and 12 bases lay in between. CDR3 residues: CSVDEVYAAFF. CDR3 in DNA: TGCAGCGTTGATGAGGTATATGCAGCTTTCTTT. Variable domain in full (rest from reference TRBV29-1 and TRBJ1-1): SAVISQKPSRDICQRGTSLTIQCQVDSQVTMMFWYRQQPGQSLTLIATANQGSEATYESGFVIDKFPISRPNLTFSTLTVSNMSPEDSSIYLCSVDEVYAAFFGQGTRLTVV.

In its sample, this clone was seen a few times. V is TRBV6-4 and J is TRBJ2-3; tentative D call: TRBD2 (5 bases). CDR3 length: 13 amino acids. V lost 6 bases, J lost 1 base, and 8 bases lay in between. Per germline, CDR1 MRHNA and CDR2 SNTAGT. Written as DNA, the CDR3 is TGTGCCAGCAGCCTCGGGGGCACAGATACGCAGTATTTT. This sequence encodes CASSLGGTDTQYF.

V usage is TRBV18 and J usage is TRBJ2-7; no firm D call. Germline values: CDR1 KGHSH, CDR2 LQKENI. Between the trimmed V and J ends, which lost 3 bases and 0 bases, there was a span of 15 bases. The CDR3 runs to 16 residues. The chain's CDR3 is CASSPLTHTLSYEQYF. In DNA, the CDR3 is TGTGCCAGCTCACCCCTGACACATACCCTCTCCTACGAGCAGTACTTC.

The J gene is TRBJ1-3, the V gene TRBV16, with D maybe TRBD1 (5 bases). V dropped 5 bases and J dropped 7 bases, with 15 bases sitting between them. The CDR3 sequence is 14 residues long. Germline lookup yields CDR1 KGHSY and CDR2 FQNENV. The CDR3 coding sequence is TGTGCCAGCAGCGGTCCGGGGGTTCGGAACACCATATATTTT. It yields the protein CASSGPGVRNTIYF.

The CDR3 nucleotides read TGTGCCAGCAGTGTGGGGGCCCCTAATGAAAAACTGTTTTTT. Its translation: CASSVGAPNEKLFF. The V call is TRBV25-1, the J call TRBJ1-4; tentative D call: TRBD1 (6 bases). V lost 4 bases to trimming and J lost 3 bases, with 9 bases between them. There are 14 residues in the CDR3. Germline CDR1 and CDR2: MGHDK and SYGVNS.

The chain couples TRBV7-3 to TRBJ2-1; no reliable D call. V lost 1 base and J 0 bases, leaving 10 bases between the germline ends. This CDR3 contains 16 residues. In germline, CDR1 is SGHTA, CDR2 FQGTGA. DNA for the CDR3: TGTGCCAGCAGCTTAAACCTAGTCGCCTCCTACAATGAGCAGTTCTTC. Residues: CASSLNLVASYNEQFF. The full variable domain, completed using reference TRBV7-3 and TRBJ2-1, is GAGVSQTPSNKVTEKGKYVELRCDPISGHTALYWYRQSLGQGPEFLIYFQGTGAADDSGLPNDRFFAVRPEGSVSTLKIQRTERGDSAVYLCASSLNLVASYNEQFFGPGTRLTVL.

This chain connects TRBV15 to TRBJ2-3; 10 bases agree with TRBD2. Germline V CDR1 and CDR2: LNHNV, YYDKDF (reference sequence). This CDR3 region has 18 residues. The V gene end was trimmed by 4 bases and the J gene end by 2 bases; junction bases not matched to a gene: 12. CDR3 DNA: TGTGCCACCAGCACCCCGGGTGGGACTAGCGATATCACAGATACGCAGTATTTT. It is translated as CATSTPGGTSDITDTQYF.

CDR3 nucleotides: TGTGCCAGCAGTACTATTAGCGGGACGGCTGAGCAGTTCTTC. Protein: CASSTISGTAEQFF. The chain combines TRBV6-5 with TRBJ2-1; 8 nucleotides align to TRBD2. Germline CDR1 is MNHEY and CDR2 is SVGAGI. The CDR3 is 14 residues long. V was pared by 5 bases and J by 9 bases, with 9 bases of the junction left unmatched.

The gene calls are TRBV2 and TRBJ1-4; TRBD1 agrees at 7 bases. CDR1 SNHLY and CDR2 FYNNEI come from the germline V gene. Trimming cost V 4 bases and J 8 bases; bases outside gene matches: 10. This CDR3 contains 15 residues. The CDR3 loop reads CASSGGSTGMEKLFF. The CDR3, as DNA: TGTGCCAGCAGTGGAGGGTCGACAGGGATGGAAAAACTGTTTTTT.

The chain links TRBV6-2 or TRBV6-3 to TRBJ2-1, with 12 nucleotides matching TRBD2. The ends lost 4 bases at V and 10 bases at J; junction bases unmatched: 11. The CDR3 is 16 amino acids. CDR1 and CDR2 from the germline V gene are MNHEY and SVGEGT. The CDR3 DNA reads as TGTGCCAGCAGTTTTACCCGGACTAGCGGGAAATTAGAGCAGTTCTTC. Encoded protein: CASSFTRTSGKLEQFF.

This chain links TRBV28 with TRBJ2-1; 10 bases line up with TRBD2. Germline CDR1 reads MDHEN; CDR2 reads SYDVKM. With V trimmed by 5 bases and J by 7 bases, 2 bases remained unmatched. CDR3 length: 13 amino acids. CDR3 in DNA: TGTGCCAGCAGTATTAGCGGGAGGAATGAGCAGTTCTTC. The encoded protein is CASSISGRNEQFF.